This is a list of T cell receptor beta chains from one sample in a study of blood T cell repertoires in COVID-19. Sequencing was performed with immunoSEQ multiplex PCR; in TCRdb, only in-frame clones are kept and a portion is missing. The table has about 120,000 clones, about 85% seen once. Sample: peripheral blood. The receptor set was obtained from a man in his 70s with acute or convalescent COVID-19. The CDR3 runs from the conserved cysteine through the conserved F or W. D genes are given only for firm matches. Some rows have no size entry. The others give once, few or many, or a class for an expanded clone.

j_call d_call v_call clone_size cdr3_length cdr3_nt cdr3_aa
TRBJ2-7 NA TRBV3-1/TRBV3-2 NA 15 TGTGCCAGCAGCCAAAGTGGAACGGGAAGGTACGAGCAGTACTTC CASSQSGTGRYEQYF
TRBJ1-2 NA TRBV6-5 many 15 TGTGCCAGCAGGAAGGAGACCCTGCAGGGTAGCGGCTACACCTTC CASRKETLQGSGYTF
TRBJ1-1 NA TRBV2 NA 13 TGTGCCAGCAGACGGGAGGAGCGTACTGAAGCTTTCTTT CASRREERTEAFF
TRBJ2-6 TRBD1 TRBV18 once 18 TGTGCCAGCTCACCACCGGGGACAGGGGGCTCGGGGGCCAACGTCCTGACTTTC CASSPPGTGGSGANVLTF
TRBJ1-4 TRBD1 TRBV6-5 NA 15 TGTGCCAGCAGCTCCCAGACAGGGAAGAATGAAAAACTGTTTTTT CASSSQTGKNEKLFF
TRBJ1-1 NA TRBV20-1 NA 12 TGCAGTGCTAGTGGGGGAGACACTGAAGCTTTCTTT CSASGGDTEAFF
TRBJ1-1 NA TRBV6-5 NA 14 TGTGCCAGCAGTTACTGGTCCCGGGACACTGAAGCTTTCTTT CASSYWSRDTEAFF
TRBJ1-3 NA TRBV28 NA 14 TGTGCCAGCAGTTTATCGGGGGCTGGAAACACCATATATTTT CASSLSGAGNTIYF
TRBJ2-1 NA TRBV7-3 NA 13 TGTGCCAGCAGCTTAAATAGCGTGAATGAGCAGTTCTTC CASSLNSVNEQFF
TRBJ1-2 NA TRBV18 NA 13 TGTGCCAGCTCATCCCGACAGGTCTATGGCTACACCTTC CASSSRQVYGYTF
TRBJ1-3 NA TRBV2 NA 16 TGTGCCAGCAGTGTCAGCGGCTCCAGCTCTGGAAACACCATATATTTT CASSVSGSSSGNTIYF
TRBJ2-5 NA TRBV6-1 NA 16 TGTGCCAGCAGTGGGGGTTGGGGAGGGGGAAAGGAGACCCAGTACTTC CASSGGWGGGKETQYF
TRBJ1-5 NA TRBV6-1 NA 15 TGTGCCAGCAGTGAATTGGGCAGGCCCCAGCAGCCCCAGCATTTT CASSELGRPQQPQHF
TRBJ1-2 NA TRBV19 NA 13 TGTGCCAGTAGTATACAAACTAACTATGGCTACACCTTC CASSIQTNYGYTF
TRBJ2-1 NA TRBV6-5 NA 12 TGTGCCAGCAGTCCACAGGGAAATGAGCAGTTCTTC CASSPQGNEQFF
TRBJ2-1 TRBD1 TRBV24-1 NA 12 TGTGCCACCAGTGGTTTCAGGGGGGAGCAGTTCTTC CATSGFRGEQFF
TRBJ2-3 NA TRBV25-1 NA 15 TGTGCCAGCAGTGAAGGGGGGTCTAGCACAGATACGCAGTATTTT CASSEGGSSTDTQYF
TRBJ1-5 NA TRBV7-8 NA 16 TGTGCCAGCAGCCCTGACAGGACACGAAGCAATCAGCCCCAGCATTTT CASSPDRTRSNQPQHF
TRBJ2-2 NA TRBV6-5 once 14 TGTGCCTATCGCGAGGACAGACTCACCGGGGAGCTGTTTTTT CAYREDRLTGELFF
TRBJ2-5 NA TRBV7-6 NA 15 TGTGCCAGCAGCCTCCGGGACACCATTCAAGAGACCCAGTACTTC CASSLRDTIQETQYF
TRBJ1-2 NA TRBV5-5 NA 12 TGTGCCAGCAGCTTCCCAGTCCGCGGCTACACCTTC CASSFPVRGYTF
TRBJ1-5 NA TRBV18 NA 13 TGTGCCAGCTCATCGGACAGAAATCAGCCCCAGCATTTT CASSSDRNQPQHF
TRBJ1-6 TRBD1 TRBV18 NA 14 TGTGCCAGCTCACCACAGACAGGGGATTCACCCCTCCACTTT CASSPQTGDSPLHF
TRBJ2-7 NA TRBV7-9 NA 15 TGTGCCAGCAGCCCTAGGGGGAAGAGCTCCTACGAGCAGTACTTC CASSPRGKSSYEQYF
TRBJ2-2 TRBD2 TRBV4-1 NA 15 TGCGCCAGCAGTTCCGGGACTAGCCCCTCCGGGGAGCTGTTTTTT CASSSGTSPSGELFF
TRBJ2-3 NA TRBV5-6 NA 13 TGTGCCAGCAGCCAAAACCGCGGGGATCCGCAGTATTTT CASSQNRGDPQYF
TRBJ1-1 NA TRBV19 NA 14 TGTGCCAGTAAATCGGTCGAGGGGGTCACTGAAGCTTTCTTT CASKSVEGVTEAFF
TRBJ2-2 TRBD2 TRBV7-6 NA 18 TGTGCCAGCAGCTTAAGGCTAGCGGGGGGGCCTGACACCGGGGAGCTGTTTTTT CASSLRLAGGPDTGELFF
TRBJ1-1 TRBD1 TRBV5-5 NA 16 TGTGCCAGCAGCTTTCGGACAGGGGTGATGAACACTGAAGCTTTCTTT CASSFRTGVMNTEAFF
TRBJ2-7 TRBD1 TRBV7-9 NA 15 TGTGCCAGCAGCTGGCCGGGACAGGGGACCTACGAGCAGTACTTC CASSWPGQGTYEQYF
TRBJ1-5 TRBD1 TRBV25-1 few 14 TGTGCCAGCAGTACGACAGGGGACAATCAGCCCCAGCATTTT CASSTTGDNQPQHF
TRBJ1-2 NA TRBV30 once 13 TGTGCCTGGAGTGTATCGGGGAGGGGAGGCTACACCTTC CAWSVSGRGGYTF
TRBJ2-1 NA TRBV5-1 NA 15 TGCGCCAGCACCGAGGCAGGGGGGAGCCCCAATGAGCAGTTCTTC CASTEAGGSPNEQFF